This T cell receptor beta chain is from a study of T cell responses to AZD1222 COVID-19 vaccine. Findings of the study overall: Clonal diversity may have been underestimated, and the donors were mostly white British, with more females than males. Breadth and depth of Spike-specific TCRs rose after two AZD1222 doses. Just a handful of AZD1222 recipients were seropositive at baseline. Repertoire collection took place solely once the T cell response had peaked.

Germline values: CDR1 GTSNPN, CDR2 SVGIG (reference sequence). This CDR3 contains 15 residues. The junction had 7 bases not matched to a gene; V was cut back by 5 bases and J by 0 bases. Generated by immunoSEQ multiplex PCR, the TCRdb table keeps only in-frame clones and is missing some. The sample shows fewer than 110,000 clones, 92% of them seen only once. In the case of this clone: What it recognizes is unknown.

The chain employs TRBV30 and TRBJ2-3; 8 nucleotides match TRBD2. The sequence was collected from an adult who received the AZD1222 COVID-19 vaccine. The material sequenced was peripheral blood, taken 28 days after the second AZD1222 dose. CDR3 in amino acids: CAWGRGVTSTDTQYF. In DNA form, the CDR3 reads TGTGCCTGGGGGCGGGGGGTCACTAGCACAGATACGCAGTATTTT.